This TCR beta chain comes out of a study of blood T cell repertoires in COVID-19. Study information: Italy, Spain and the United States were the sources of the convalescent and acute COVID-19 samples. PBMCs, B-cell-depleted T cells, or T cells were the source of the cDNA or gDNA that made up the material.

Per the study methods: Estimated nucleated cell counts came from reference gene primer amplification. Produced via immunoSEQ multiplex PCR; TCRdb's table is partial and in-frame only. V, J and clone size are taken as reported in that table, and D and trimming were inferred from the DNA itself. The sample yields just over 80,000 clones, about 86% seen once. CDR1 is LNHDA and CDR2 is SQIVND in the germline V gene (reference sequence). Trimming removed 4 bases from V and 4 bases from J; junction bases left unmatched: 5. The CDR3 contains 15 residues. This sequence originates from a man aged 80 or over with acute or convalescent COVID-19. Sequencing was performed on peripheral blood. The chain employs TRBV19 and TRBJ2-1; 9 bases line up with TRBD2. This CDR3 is CASSNPSGMYNEQFF. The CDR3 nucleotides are TGTGCCAGTAGTAATCCTAGCGGGATGTACAATGAGCAGTTCTTC.